The clone carrying this T cell receptor (beta chain) was observed once. Its antigen is unidentified. This sample was taken from a study of CD8+ T cells in alopecia areata. Study summary: Oral tofacitinib, 5 to 10 mg twice daily, was given in an open-label trial. Whole-study results and caveats: There were many expanded lesional clones persisting in scalp and blood during tofacitinib. Patients showed less clear TCR sequence sharing than mice, possibly partly because of HLA diversity.

RNA was isolated and reverse transcribed to cDNA, the sequencing template. Using immunoSEQ multiplex PCR, the repertoire was profiled, and TCRdb retains in-frame clones only, with some absent. The sample lists 120,000 to 150,000 clones, 86% occurring once. Germline-derived CDR1 and CDR2 are PRHDT and FYEKMQ (reference sequence). The CDR3 is 13 residues long. V lost 2 bases and J lost 7, with 6 bases in between. As for treatment: oral pan-JAK inhibitor, 5-10 mg twice daily. Alopecia areata patients provided lesional scalp punch biopsies and peripheral blood, both collected for the study. V usage is TRBV13 and J usage is TRBJ1-6; D not certain. The receptor was isolated from a human donor with alopecia areata. This specimen consisted of CD8+ T cells sorted from blood, obtained at week 4, from a patient treated with tofacitinib. CDR3: CASSLSENSPLHF. The CDR3 DNA reads as TGTGCCAGCAGCTTATCAGAGAATTCACCCCTCCACTTT. The variable domain in full, completed from reference TRBV13 and TRBJ1-6, reads AAGVIQSPRHLIKEKRETATLKCYPIPRHDTVYWYQQGPGQDPQFLISFYEKMQSDKGSIPDRFSAQQFSDYHSELNMSSLELGDSALYFCASSLSENSPLHFGNGTRLTVT.